This TCR beta chain was sequenced for a study of graft-versus-host responses after intestinal transplantation. The study's findings and limits: GvH clones detected in recipient marrow included some appearing first in ileum or blood.

TCRdb's table, derived via immunoSEQ multiplex PCR, lists solely in-frame clones and lacks some. Altogether tens of thousands of clones are present, 85% to 95% being singletons, with the ten largest covering approximately 0.21%. With respect to this clone: The target antigen is unknown.

The receptor's source is a human donor who was the organ donor for an intestinal transplant. The sample here was unstimulated CD8+ T cells sorted from spleen or lymph node cells, taken before transplant.

The CDR3 loop reads CASSSTGSDTQYF. CDR3 nucleotides: TGTGCCAGCAGTTCGACGGGATCAGATACGCAGTATTTT. The rearrangement joins TRBV27 to TRBJ2-3, with D possibly being TRBD2 (5 bases). The V end was cut by 4 bases, the J end by 4 bases, with 9 bases between. CDR1 MNHEY and CDR2 SMNVEV come from the germline V gene (reference sequence). The CDR3 has 13 amino acids.